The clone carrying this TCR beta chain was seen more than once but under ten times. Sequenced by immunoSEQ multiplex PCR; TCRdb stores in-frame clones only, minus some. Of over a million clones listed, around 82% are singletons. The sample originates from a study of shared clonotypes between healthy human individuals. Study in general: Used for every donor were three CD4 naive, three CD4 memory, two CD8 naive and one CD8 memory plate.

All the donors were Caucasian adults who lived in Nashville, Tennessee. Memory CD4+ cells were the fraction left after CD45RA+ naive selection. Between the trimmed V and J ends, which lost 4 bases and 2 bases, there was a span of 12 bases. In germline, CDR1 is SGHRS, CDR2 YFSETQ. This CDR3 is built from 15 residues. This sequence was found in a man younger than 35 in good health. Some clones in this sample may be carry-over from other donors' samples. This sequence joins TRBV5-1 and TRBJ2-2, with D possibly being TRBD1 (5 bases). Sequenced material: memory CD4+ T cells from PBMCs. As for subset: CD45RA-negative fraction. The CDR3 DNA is TGCGCCAGCAGCACCCCACAGGCCAACACCGGGGAGCTGTTTTTT. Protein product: CASSTPQANTGELFF.